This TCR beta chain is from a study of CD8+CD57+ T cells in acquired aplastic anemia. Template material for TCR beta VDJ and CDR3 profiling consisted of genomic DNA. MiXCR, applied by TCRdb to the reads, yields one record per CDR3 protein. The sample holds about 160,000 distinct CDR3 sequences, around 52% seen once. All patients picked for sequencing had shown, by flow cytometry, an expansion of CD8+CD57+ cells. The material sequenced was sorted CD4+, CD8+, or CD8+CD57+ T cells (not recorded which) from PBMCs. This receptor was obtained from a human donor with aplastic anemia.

The CDR3 here is CASSSGTGREQYF. Here the CDR3 DNA reads TGTGCCAGCAGTAGCGGGACAGGGCGTGAGCAGTACTTC. The chain uses TRBV12-3 or TRBV12-4 and TRBJ2-7; TRBD1 matches at 9 bases. The length of the CDR3 is 13 residues. J gave up 7 bases and V 5 bases, and 6 bases lay outside the gene matches.